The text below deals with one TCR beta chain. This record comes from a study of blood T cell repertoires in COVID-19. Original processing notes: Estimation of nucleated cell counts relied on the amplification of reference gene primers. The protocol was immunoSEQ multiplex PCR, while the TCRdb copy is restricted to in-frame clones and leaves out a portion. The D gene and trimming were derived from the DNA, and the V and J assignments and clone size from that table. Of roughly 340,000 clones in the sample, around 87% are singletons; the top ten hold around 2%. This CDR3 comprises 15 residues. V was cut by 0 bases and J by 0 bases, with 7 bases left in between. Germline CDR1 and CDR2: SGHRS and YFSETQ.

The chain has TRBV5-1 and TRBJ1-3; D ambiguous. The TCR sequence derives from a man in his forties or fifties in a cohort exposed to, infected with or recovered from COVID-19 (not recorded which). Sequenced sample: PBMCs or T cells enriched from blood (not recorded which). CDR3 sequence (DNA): TGCGCCAGCAGCTTGGAAGCGAACTCTGGAAACACCATATATTTT. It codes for CASSLEANSGNTIYF.